A single T cell receptor (beta chain) is shown here with its context. Its antigen is unknown. This specimen belongs to a study of CD8+CD57+ T cells in acquired aplastic anemia. Study observations and caveats: Overlapping CD8+ CDR3 repertoires of patients and controls contained under 30 shared sequences.

An expansion of CD8+CD57+ cells by flow cytometry had been shown in patients chosen for sequencing. Blood sampling was performed on the patients, and none of them had received therapy by then. Unmatched junction bases numbered 2, after V lost 5 bases and J lost 4 bases. The CDR3 consists of 12 residues. Germline CDR1 SGHTA, CDR2 FQGNSA. CDR3 and TCR beta VDJ profiling relied on a genomic DNA template. A single record per CDR3 protein comes from TCRdb applying MiXCR to the reads. Among approximately 100,000 distinct CDR3 sequences listed, roughly two thirds were seen once. This chain links TRBV7-2 with TRBJ2-7; the match to TRBD1 covers 7 bases. This clonotype originated in a human donor with aplastic anemia. The sample was sorted CD4+, CD8+, or CD8+CD57+ T cells (not recorded which) from PBMCs. CDR3 sequence: CASSRDRYEQYF. CDR3 nucleotides: TGTGCCAGCAGCAGGGACAGATACGAGCAGTACTTC. The variable domain in full, with the rest retrieved from reference TRBV7-2 and TRBJ2-7, is GAGVSQSPSNKVTEKGKDVELRCDPISGHTALYWYRQSLGQGLEFLIYFQGNSAPDKSGLPSDRFSAERTGGSVSTLTIQRTQQEDSAVYLCASSRDRYEQYFGPGTRLTVT.